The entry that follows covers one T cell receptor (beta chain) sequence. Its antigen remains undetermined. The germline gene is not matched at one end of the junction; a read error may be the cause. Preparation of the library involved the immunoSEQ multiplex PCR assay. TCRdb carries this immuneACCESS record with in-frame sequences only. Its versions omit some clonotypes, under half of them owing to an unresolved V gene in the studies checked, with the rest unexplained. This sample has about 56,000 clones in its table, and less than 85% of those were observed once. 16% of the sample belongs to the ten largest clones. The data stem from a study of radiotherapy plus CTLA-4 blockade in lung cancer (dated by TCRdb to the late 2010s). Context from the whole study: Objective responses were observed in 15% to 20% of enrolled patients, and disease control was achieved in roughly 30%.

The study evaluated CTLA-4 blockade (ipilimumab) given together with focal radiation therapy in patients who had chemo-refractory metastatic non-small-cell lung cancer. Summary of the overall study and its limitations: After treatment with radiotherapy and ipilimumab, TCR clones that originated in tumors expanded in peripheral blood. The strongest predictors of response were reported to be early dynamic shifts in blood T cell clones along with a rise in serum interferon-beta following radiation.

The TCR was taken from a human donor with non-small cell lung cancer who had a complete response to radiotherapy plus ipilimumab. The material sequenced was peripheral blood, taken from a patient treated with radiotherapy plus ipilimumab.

Here is the DNA: TGCGCCAGCGGCCAGGTAAACCTGGTAGTTTACAATGAGCAGTTCTTC. Its translation is CASGQVNLVVYNEQFF. Rearrangement joined TRBV4-1 to TRBJ2-1; the D gene identity is not certain. Spanning cysteine to phenylalanine, the CDR3 consists of 16 amino acids. The read is trimmed to its CDR3 DNA, 48 bases read in frame from base 1. In the germline V gene, CDR1 corresponds to MGHRA and CDR2 to YSYEKL.